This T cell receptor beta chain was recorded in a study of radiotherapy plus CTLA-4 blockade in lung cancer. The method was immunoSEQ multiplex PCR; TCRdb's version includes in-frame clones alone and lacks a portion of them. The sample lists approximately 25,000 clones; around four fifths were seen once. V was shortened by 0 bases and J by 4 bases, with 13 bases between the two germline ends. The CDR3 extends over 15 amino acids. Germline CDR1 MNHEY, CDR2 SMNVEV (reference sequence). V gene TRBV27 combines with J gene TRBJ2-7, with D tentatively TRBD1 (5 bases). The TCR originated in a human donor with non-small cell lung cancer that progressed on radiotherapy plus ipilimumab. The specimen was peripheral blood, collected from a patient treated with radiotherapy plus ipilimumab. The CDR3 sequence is CASSLSPDTYYEQYF. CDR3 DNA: TGTGCCAGCAGTTTATCCCCGGACACCTATTACGAGCAGTACTTC.